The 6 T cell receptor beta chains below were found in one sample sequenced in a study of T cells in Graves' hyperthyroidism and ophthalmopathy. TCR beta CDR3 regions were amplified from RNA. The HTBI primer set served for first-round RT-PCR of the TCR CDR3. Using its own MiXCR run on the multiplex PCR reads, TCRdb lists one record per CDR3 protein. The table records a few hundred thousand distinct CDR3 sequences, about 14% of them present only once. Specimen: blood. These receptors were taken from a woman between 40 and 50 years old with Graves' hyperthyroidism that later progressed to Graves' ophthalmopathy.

CDR3 residues: CASSLSSGLAGGYEQYF. The CDR3 DNA reads TGTGCCAGCAGCCTATCGTCTGGACTAGCGGGTGGCTACGAGCAGTACTTC. The genes are TRBV5-4 and TRBJ2-7; 11 nucleotides align to TRBD2. The CDR3 extends over 17 amino acids. Trimming removed 4 bases from V and 3 bases from J; junction bases left unmatched: 12. Germline V gene sequence: CDR1 SGHNT, CDR2 YYREEE (reference sequence).

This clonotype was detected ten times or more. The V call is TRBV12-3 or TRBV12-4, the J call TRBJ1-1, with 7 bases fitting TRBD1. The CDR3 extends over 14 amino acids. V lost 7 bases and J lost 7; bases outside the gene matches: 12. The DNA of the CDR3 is TGTGCCAGCACCTCACTAACGCGGGACAGTGAAGCTTTCTTT. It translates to CASTSLTRDSEAFF.

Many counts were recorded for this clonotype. CDR3 sequence reads: CASSSQYSGNTIYF. Written as DNA, the CDR3 is TGTGCCAGCAGTTCTCAATACTCTGGAAACACCATATATTTT. The chain employs TRBV12-3 or TRBV12-4 and TRBJ1-3; unclear D gene. V shed 4 bases and J shed 0 bases, with 7 bases lying between them. This CDR3 comprises 14 residues.

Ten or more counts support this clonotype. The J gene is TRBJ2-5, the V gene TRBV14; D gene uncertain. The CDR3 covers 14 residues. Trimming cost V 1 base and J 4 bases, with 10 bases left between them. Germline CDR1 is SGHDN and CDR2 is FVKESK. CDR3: CASSQGQVGETQYF. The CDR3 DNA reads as TGTGCCAGCAGCCAAGGCCAGGTTGGAGAGACCCAGTACTTC. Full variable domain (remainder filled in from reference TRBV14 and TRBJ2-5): EAGVTQFPSHSVIEKGQTVTLRCDPISGHDNLYWYRRVMGKEIKFLLHFVKESKQDESGMPNNRFLAERTGGTYSTLKVQPAELEDSGVYFCASSQGQVGETQYFGPGTRLLVL.

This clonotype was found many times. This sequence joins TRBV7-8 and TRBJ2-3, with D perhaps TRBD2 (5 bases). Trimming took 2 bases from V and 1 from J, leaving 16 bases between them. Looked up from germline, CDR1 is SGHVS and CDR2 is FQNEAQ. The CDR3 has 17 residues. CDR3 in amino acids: CASSLSLAGIGTDTQYF. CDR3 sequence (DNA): TGTGCCAGCAGCTTATCCCTAGCCGGTATCGGCACAGATACGCAGTATTTT.

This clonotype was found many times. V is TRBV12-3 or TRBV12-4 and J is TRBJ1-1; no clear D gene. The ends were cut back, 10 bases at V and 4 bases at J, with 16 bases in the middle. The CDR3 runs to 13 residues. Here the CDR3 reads CATLRQEGTEAFF. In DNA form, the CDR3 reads TGTGCCACGCTTCGGCAAGAAGGCACTGAAGCTTTCTTT.